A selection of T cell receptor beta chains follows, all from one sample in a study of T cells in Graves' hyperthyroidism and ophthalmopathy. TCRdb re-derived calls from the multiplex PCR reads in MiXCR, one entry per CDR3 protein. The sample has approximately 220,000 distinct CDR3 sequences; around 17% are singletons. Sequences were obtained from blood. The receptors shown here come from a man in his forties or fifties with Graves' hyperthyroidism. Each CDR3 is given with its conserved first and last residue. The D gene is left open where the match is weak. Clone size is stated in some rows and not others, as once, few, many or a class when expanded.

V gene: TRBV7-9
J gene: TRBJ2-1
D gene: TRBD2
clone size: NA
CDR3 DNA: TGTGCCAGCAGCTATAGGACTAGCGGGGTGTGGGATGAGCAGTTCTTC
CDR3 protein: CASSYRTSGVWDEQFF

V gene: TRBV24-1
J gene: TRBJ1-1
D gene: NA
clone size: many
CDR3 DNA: TGTGCCACCAGTGATTCCCGGACTGCGGAGAACACTGAAGCTTTCTTT
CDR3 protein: CATSDSRTAENTEAFF

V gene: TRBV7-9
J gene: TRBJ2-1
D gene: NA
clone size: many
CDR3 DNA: TGTGCCAGCACCCCAAATCATAATGAGCAGTTCTTC
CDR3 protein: CASTPNHNEQFF

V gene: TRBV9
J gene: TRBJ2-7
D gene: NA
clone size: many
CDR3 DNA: TGTGCCAGCAGCCCATCACCGGGACCACACTACGAGCAGTACTTC
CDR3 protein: CASSPSPGPHYEQYF

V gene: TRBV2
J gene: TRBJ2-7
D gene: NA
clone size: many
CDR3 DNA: TGTGCCAGCAAGGAATATGATTCCTACGAGCAGTACTTC
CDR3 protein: CASKEYDSYEQYF

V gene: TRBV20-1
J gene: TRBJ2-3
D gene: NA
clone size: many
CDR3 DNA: TGCAGTGCTAGACGCAGGGTGGGCCCAGATACGCAGTATTTT
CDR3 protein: CSARRRVGPDTQYF

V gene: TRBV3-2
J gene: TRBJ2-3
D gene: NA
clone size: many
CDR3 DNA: TGTGCCAGCAGCCAAGATTATCGACGGGCCCCCCGCACAGATACGCAGTATTTT
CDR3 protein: CASSQDYRRAPRTDTQYF

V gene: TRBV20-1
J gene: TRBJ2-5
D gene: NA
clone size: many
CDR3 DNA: TGCAGTGCGAAACAGGGTTCGGAGACCCAGTACTTC
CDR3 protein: CSAKQGSETQYF

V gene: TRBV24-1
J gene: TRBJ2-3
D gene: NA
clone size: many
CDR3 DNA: TGTGCCACCAGTGATTTCACAGGGTCGAGCACAGATACGCAGTATTTT
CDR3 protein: CATSDFTGSSTDTQYF

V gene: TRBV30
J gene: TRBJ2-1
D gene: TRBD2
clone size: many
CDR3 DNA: TGTGCCTGGCTAGCGGGGGGGCCATATGAGCAGTTCTTC
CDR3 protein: CAWLAGGPYEQFF

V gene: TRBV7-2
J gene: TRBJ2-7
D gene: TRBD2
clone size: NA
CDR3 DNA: TGTGCCAGCAGCTTAGCCCCTAGCGGAGGTCGGGAGCAGTACTTC
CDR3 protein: CASSLAPSGGREQYF

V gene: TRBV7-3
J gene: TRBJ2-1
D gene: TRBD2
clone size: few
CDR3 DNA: TGTGCCAGCAGCTTGACTAGCGGCTTTTACAATGAGCAGTTCTTC
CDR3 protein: CASSLTSGFYNEQFF

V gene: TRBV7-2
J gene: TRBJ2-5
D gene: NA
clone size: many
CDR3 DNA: TGTGCCAGCAGCAAGGGGGGGGGGCTTGGACAGACCCAGTACTTC
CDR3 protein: CASSKGGGLGQTQYF

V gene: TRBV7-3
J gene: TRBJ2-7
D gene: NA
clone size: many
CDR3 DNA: TGTGCCAGCAGCTTATCCAGGGAGGCCGAGCAGTACTTC
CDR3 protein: CASSLSREAEQYF

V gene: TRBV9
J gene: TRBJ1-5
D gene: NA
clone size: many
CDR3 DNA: TGTGCCAGCAGCGTAGGGGAGGTTGGAGGGAATCAGCCCCAGCATTTT
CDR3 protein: CASSVGEVGGNQPQHF

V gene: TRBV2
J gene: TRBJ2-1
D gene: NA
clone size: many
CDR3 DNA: TGTGCCAGCGCGGGTTATTTAAGTAATGAGCAGTTCTTC
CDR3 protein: CASAGYLSNEQFF

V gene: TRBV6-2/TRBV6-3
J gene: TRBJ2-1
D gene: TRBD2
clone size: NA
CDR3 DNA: TGTGCCAGCAGTTACAGTATATTAGCGGGGGCCTACTACAATGAGCAGTTCTTC
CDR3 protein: CASSYSILAGAYYNEQFF

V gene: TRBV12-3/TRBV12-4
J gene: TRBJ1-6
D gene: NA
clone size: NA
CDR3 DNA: TGTGCCAGCGGCAAAAATACGGGGTCACCCCTCCACTTT
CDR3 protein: CASGKNTGSPLHF

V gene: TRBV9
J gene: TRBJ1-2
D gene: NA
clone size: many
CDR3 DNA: TGTGCCAGCAGCCCCCAGGTCAGGGCGGACTATGGCTACACCTTC
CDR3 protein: CASSPQVRADYGYTF

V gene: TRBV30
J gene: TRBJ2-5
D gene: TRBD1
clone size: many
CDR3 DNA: TGTGCCTGGGACGACAGGGGGAACCAAGAGACCCAGTACTTC
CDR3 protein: CAWDDRGNQETQYF

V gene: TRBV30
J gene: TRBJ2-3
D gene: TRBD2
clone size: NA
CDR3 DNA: TGTGCCTGGACAGCGGGAGTTGAAACAGATACGCAGTATTTT
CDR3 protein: CAWTAGVETDTQYF

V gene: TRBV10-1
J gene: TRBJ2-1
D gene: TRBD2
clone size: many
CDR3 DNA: TGCGCCAGCAGTGAAGCGGGGGCCCCCCCCAATGAGCAGTTCTTC
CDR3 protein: CASSEAGAPPNEQFF

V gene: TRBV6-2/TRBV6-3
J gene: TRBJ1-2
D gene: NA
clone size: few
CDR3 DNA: TGTGCCAGCAGAATGGACAGCATTTATGGCTACACCTTC
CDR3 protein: CASRMDSIYGYTF

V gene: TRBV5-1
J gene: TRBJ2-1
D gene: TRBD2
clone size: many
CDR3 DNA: TGCGCCAGCAGCTACGGGACTAGCGGGGTGGCTGAGCAGTTCTTC
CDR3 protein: CASSYGTSGVAEQFF

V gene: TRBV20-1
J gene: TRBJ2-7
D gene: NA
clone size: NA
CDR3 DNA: TGCAGTGCCTTGACAGCTCCGTCGGGTTCCTACGAGCAGTACTTC
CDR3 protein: CSALTAPSGSYEQYF

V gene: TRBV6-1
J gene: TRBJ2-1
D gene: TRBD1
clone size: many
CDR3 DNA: TGTGCCAGCCGCACGGACAGGGGGTACAATGAGCAGTTCTTC
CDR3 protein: CASRTDRGYNEQFF

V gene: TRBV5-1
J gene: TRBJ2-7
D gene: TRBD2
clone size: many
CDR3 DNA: TGCGCCAGCAGCTTTTCCGGGGGGGGAACCTACGAGCAGTACTTC
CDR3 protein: CASSFSGGGTYEQYF

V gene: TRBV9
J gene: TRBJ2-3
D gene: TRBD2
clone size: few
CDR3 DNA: TGTGCCAGCAGCGCACGGGGCGGGGGAACCACAGATACGCAGTATTTT
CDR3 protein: CASSARGGGTTDTQYF

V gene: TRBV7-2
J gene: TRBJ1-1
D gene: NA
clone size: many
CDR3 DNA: TGTGCCAGCAGCTTAGCAGACACGCACAGAGAAGCTTTCTTT
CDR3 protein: CASSLADTHREAFF

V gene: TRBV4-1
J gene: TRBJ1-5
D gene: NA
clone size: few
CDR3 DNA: TGCGCCAGCAGCCAAGAGGTACAGGTGAGCAATCAGCCCCAGCATTTT
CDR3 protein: CASSQEVQVSNQPQHF

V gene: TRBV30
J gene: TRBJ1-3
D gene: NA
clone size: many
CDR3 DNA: TGTGCCTGGAGTGTGAGGGAGGCTGGAAACACCATATATTTT
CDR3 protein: CAWSVREAGNTIYF

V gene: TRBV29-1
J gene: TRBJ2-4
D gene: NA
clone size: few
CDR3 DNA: TGCAGCGTTGAAGCAGGGCAGGGGCAGATTCAGTACTTC
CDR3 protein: CSVEAGQGQIQYF

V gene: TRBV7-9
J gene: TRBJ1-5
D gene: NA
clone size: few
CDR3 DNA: TGTGCCAGCAGCTTAGGTTATTCTGGGGCAGGAAAGTATAGCAATCAGCCCCAGCATTTT
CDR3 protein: CASSLGYSGAGKYSNQPQHF

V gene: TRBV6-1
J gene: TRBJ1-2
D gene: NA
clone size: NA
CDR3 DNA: TGTGCCAGCACCCTAAGTCTTGGCTATGGCTACACCTTC
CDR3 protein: CASTLSLGYGYTF

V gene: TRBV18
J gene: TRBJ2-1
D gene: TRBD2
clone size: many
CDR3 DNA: TGTGCCAGCTCTCTCGGACTAGCGGGATCCTACAATGAGCAGTTCTTC
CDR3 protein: CASSLGLAGSYNEQFF

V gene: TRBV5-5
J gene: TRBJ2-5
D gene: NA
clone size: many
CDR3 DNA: TGTGCCAGCAGCTTGATTGGGACAAACCAAGAGACCCAGTACTTC
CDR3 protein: CASSLIGTNQETQYF

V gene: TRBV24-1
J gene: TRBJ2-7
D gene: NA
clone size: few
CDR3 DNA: TGTGCCACCAGTGATCCCACCGGAGACTCCTACGAGCAGTACTTC
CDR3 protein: CATSDPTGDSYEQYF

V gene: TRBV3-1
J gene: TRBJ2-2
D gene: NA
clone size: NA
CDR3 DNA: TGTGCCAGCAGTACCGTAGAGTTGGCCGGGGAGCTGTTTTTT
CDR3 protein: CASSTVELAGELFF

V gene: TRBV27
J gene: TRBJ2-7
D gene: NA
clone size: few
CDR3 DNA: TGTGCCAGCATGGACGGCTCCTACGAGCAGTACTTC
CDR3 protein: CASMDGSYEQYF

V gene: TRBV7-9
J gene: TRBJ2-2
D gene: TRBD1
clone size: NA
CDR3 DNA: TGTGCCAGCAGCTTAGTCCGTGGGAACCGACCGGGACAGGGTCGGTCCGGGGAGCTGTTTTTT
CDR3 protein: CASSLVRGNRPGQGRSGELFF

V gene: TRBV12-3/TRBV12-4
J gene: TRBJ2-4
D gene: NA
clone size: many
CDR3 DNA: TGTGCCAGCAGCCCCTGGGGCCAAAACGGCATTCAGTACTTC
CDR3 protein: CASSPWGQNGIQYF